A single sample is the source of the 6 T cell receptor beta chains below, sequenced in a study of T cell repertoires in cytomegalovirus infection. These receptors have no known antigen. Each CDR3 protein gets one entry after TCRdb re-called the reads with MiXCR. The sample yields 300,000 to 400,000 distinct CDR3 sequences, 25% to 30% seen once. Sequenced material: cultured PBMCs, taken from culture after CMV antigen stimulation. The receptors shown here come from a human donor in good health (CMV status not recorded). Some clones in this sample may be carry-over from other donors' samples.

About this clonotype itself: The junction and the germline gene differ at one end; a read error may be behind it. The chain joins TRBV5-6 to TRBJ2-3; unclear D gene. The CDR3 sequence is 13 residues long. Germline CDR1 and CDR2: SGHDT and YYEEEE. CDR3 sequence (DNA): TGTGCCAGCAGCCGCGGCTCCACAGATATGCAGTATTTT. Protein: CASSRGSTDMQYF.

The gene calls are TRBV18 and TRBJ1-3; 8 bases line up with TRBD1. Trimming cost V 1 base and J 0 bases; bases outside gene matches: 5. CDR1 and CDR2 from the germline V gene are KGHSH and LQKENI. The CDR3 loop spans 17 amino acids. CDR3 amino acids: CASSPQRQGASGNTIYF. The CDR3 DNA reads as TGTGCCAGCTCACCACAGAGGCAGGGGGCCTCTGGAAACACCATATATTTT.

This clonotype was seen a handful of times. This chain uses TRBV7-6 with TRBJ2-1; D is unresolved. Germline loops: CDR1 SGHVS, CDR2 FNYEAQ. V gave up 2 bases and J gave up 5 bases, with 13 bases separating them. This CDR3 comprises 15 residues. The CDR3 nucleotides read TGTGCCAGCAGCTTACAGGATAGGACCAACAATGAGCAGTTCTTC. It codes for CASSLQDRTNNEQFF.

This clonotype has only a few counts. The chain has TRBV7-6 and TRBJ2-7; TRBD2 matches 7 bases. This CDR3 is 14 amino acids long. Trimming removed 3 bases from V and 6 bases from J; junction bases left unmatched: 8. Germline loops: CDR1 SGHVS, CDR2 FNYEAQ. The CDR3 DNA is TGTGCCAGCAGCTTGGGGCCCTTAGCGGGCGAGCAGTACTTC. Its protein product is CASSLGPLAGEQYF.

The CDR3 bases are TGTGCCAGTAGTATCAAGGGTGCAGGACCGAGCTCCTATAATTCACCCCTCCACTTT. It codes for CASSIKGAGPSSYNSPLHF. This chain joins TRBV19 and TRBJ1-6, with D unclear. V shed 3 bases and J shed 0 bases, with 18 bases lying between them. Germline-derived CDR1 and CDR2 are LNHDA and SQIVND (reference sequence). The CDR3 contains 19 residues.

This clonotype was counted at least ten times. This chain connects TRBV20-1 to TRBJ1-2, with TRBD1 as a possible D gene (5 bases). The CDR3 consists of 12 residues. CDR1 and CDR2 from the germline V gene are DFQATT and SNEGSKA (reference sequence). V was shortened by 6 bases and J by 2 bases, with 10 bases between the two germline ends. The CDR3 nucleotides read TGCAGTGCCCAGGGCCGCAACTATGGCTACACCTTC. Amino acid sequence: CSAQGRNYGYTF.